Following are 10 T cell receptor beta chains from one sample sequenced in a study of blood T cell repertoires in COVID-19. Assay: immunoSEQ multiplex PCR; the TCRdb copy retains only in-frame clones and omits some. The sample lists 250,000 to 300,000 clones, roughly 93% seen once, with approximately 2.5% in the top ten. What was sequenced was PBMCs or T cells enriched from blood (not recorded which). These TCRs come from a middle-aged woman with acute COVID-19.

This clone was observed a handful of times. J is TRBJ1-6 and V is TRBV28, with TRBD1 identical over 9 bases. The V and J ends lost 5 bases and 10 bases, in that order; junction bases with no gene match: 15. Germline lookup yields CDR1 MDHEN and CDR2 SYDVKM. This CDR3 has 17 residues. The CDR3 region is CASSTTGTGLTQSPLHF. Here the CDR3 DNA reads TGTGCCAGCAGTACCACCGGGACAGGGCTTACCCAGTCACCCCTCCACTTT.

The CDR3 DNA reads as TGCGCCAGCAGTGGCGGCACGGCTTACAATGAGCAGTTCTTC. Translated: CASSGGTAYNEQFF. This chain links TRBV10-1 with TRBJ2-1; D uncertain. V was pared by 4 bases and J by 4 bases, with 11 bases between. Germline values: CDR1 WNHNN, CDR2 SYGVQD (reference sequence). The CDR3 has 14 amino acids.

The chain couples TRBV11-2 to TRBJ1-6, with 7 bases aligning to TRBD1. This CDR3 is built from 15 residues. Germline V gene sequence: CDR1 SGHAT, CDR2 FQNNGV. V dropped 4 bases and J dropped 7; count of bases not matched to a gene: 7. The CDR3 loop is CASSYTGTDNSPLHF. The DNA of the CDR3 is TGTGCCAGCAGCTACACCGGGACAGACAATTCACCCCTCCACTTT.

This chain joins TRBV2 and TRBJ2-1; D perhaps matches TRBD1 (6 bases). Germline V lookup: CDR1 SNHLY, CDR2 FYNNEI. The CDR3 runs 13 residues. V was trimmed by 6 bases and J by 8 bases, leaving 14 bases between them. This chain's CDR3 is CASRILQGYEQFF. The DNA for the CDR3 is TGTGCCAGCAGGATTTTACAGGGTTATGAGCAGTTCTTC.

The rearrangement uses TRBV5-1 and TRBJ2-3; 9 nucleotides match TRBD2. V lost 2 bases and J lost 2; bases outside the gene matches: 3. This CDR3 contains 15 residues. Germline V gives CDR1 SGHRS, CDR2 YFSETQ. This CDR3 reads CASSLVGLATDTQYF. The CDR3 coding sequence is TGCGCCAGCAGCTTAGTGGGACTAGCCACAGATACGCAGTATTTT.

The chain joins TRBV25-1 to TRBJ1-2, with 8 positions matching TRBD1. The CDR3 spans 13 residues. Trimming at V came to 4 bases and at J to 3 bases, leaving 1 base not matched to a gene. The germline V gene has CDR1 MGHDK and CDR2 SYGVNS. CDR3 in DNA: TGTGCCAGCAGTGGGGGACAGGACTATGGCTACACCTTC. This gives the protein CASSGGQDYGYTF.

The V call is TRBV5-4, the J call TRBJ2-1, with D possibly TRBD2 on 6 matching bases. Deletions cut 3 bases from V and 0 bases from J, with 13 bases between. Germline lookup yields CDR1 SGHNT and CDR2 YYREEE (reference sequence). The CDR3 runs 16 residues. The CDR3 coding sequence is TGTGCCAGCAGCTCGGGCGGGGCGAGCTCCTACAATGAGCAGTTCTTC. Amino acids: CASSSGGASSYNEQFF. The full variable domain, rest sourced from reference TRBV5-4 and TRBJ2-1, is ETGVTQSPTHLIKTRGQQVTLRCSSQSGHNTVSWYQQALGQGPQFIFQYYREEENGRGNFPPRFSGLQFPNYSSELNVNALELDDSALYLCASSSGGASSYNEQFFGPGTRLTVL.

This chain connects TRBV15 to TRBJ2-7, with D tentatively TRBD1 (6 bases). Looked up from germline, CDR1 is LNHNV and CDR2 is YYDKDF (reference sequence). This CDR3 is 15 amino acids long. V was cut by 1 base and J by 1 base, with 11 bases left in between. The CDR3 sequence is CATSRARTESYEQYF. The CDR3 nucleotides read TGTGCCACCAGCAGAGCAAGGACAGAATCCTACGAGCAGTACTTC.

The chain recombines TRBV7-3 with TRBJ2-1; D might be TRBD2 (6 bases). This CDR3 spans 16 amino acids. Germline V CDR1 and CDR2: SGHTA, FQGTGA. V was pared by 1 base and J by 0 bases, with 10 bases between. The CDR3, as DNA: TGTGCCAGCAGCTTAATAGCGGCCAGCTCCTACAATGAGCAGTTCTTC. Residues: CASSLIAASSYNEQFF.

The chain links TRBV7-2 to TRBJ2-7; 7 bases are shared with TRBD1. The CDR3 spans 14 residues. The germline V gene has CDR1 SGHTA and CDR2 FQGNSA. The J segment lost 5 bases and the V segment lost 6 bases, leaving 10 bases of the junction unmatched. CDR3 region: CASRPTGRLHEQYF. In DNA form, the CDR3 reads TGTGCCAGCAGGCCGACAGGGCGACTCCACGAGCAGTACTTC.